These 22 T cell receptor beta chains share one sample of origin, sequenced in a study of post-analysis software for immune sequencing data. Study conclusions and caveats: Comparison of patients with controls showed 4 to 6 TRBV segments more frequent in patients, TRBV5-6, TRBV5-1 and TRBV20-1 among them.

The antigens these receptors bind are not known. Every TCR beta cDNA library bore unique molecular identifiers. Via MiXCR, TCRdb re-called the PCR reads, giving one row per CDR3 protein. The sample holds approximately 730,000 distinct CDR3 sequences, about 27% seen once. The sample consisted of blood. These receptors all stem from a girl between 10 and 17 years old with multiple sclerosis.

V is TRBV18 and J is TRBJ1-4; D is undetermined. This CDR3 is built from 15 residues. V was pared by 2 bases and J by 0 bases, with 7 bases between. Germline V gene sequence: CDR1 KGHSH, CDR2 LQKENI. The CDR3 loop is CASSPRLATNEKLFF. The CDR3 region has the DNA TGTGCCAGCTCACCAAGACTTGCAACTAATGAAAAACTGTTTTTT.

CDR3 sequence reads: CASSLWRDREDKNIQYF. CDR3 DNA sequence: TGTGCCAGCAGTTTATGGAGGGACAGGGAGGACAAAAACATTCAGTACTTC. The J gene is TRBJ2-7, the V gene TRBV28, with 9 bases aligning to TRBD1. Near its end, the DNA agrees better with TRBJ2-4, so the J call may be wrong. Per germline, CDR1 MDHEN and CDR2 SYDVKM. This CDR3 comprises 17 residues.

This clonotype came up many times. The chain links TRBV12-3 or TRBV12-4 to TRBJ2-7, with D maybe TRBD1 (6 bases). V lost 6 bases and J lost 5, with 17 bases in between. The CDR3 consists of 14 residues. CDR3 residues: CASSYRVASDEQYF. CDR3 nucleotides: TGTGCCAGCAGCTACAGGGTCGCTTCAGACGAGCAGTACTTC.

This clonotype was seen many times. The chain has TRBV7-2 and TRBJ1-2; a weak D match, TRBD1 (6 bases). The CDR3 consists of 13 residues. Trimming stripped 5 bases from V and 4 bases from J, with 11 bases between. Germline CDR1 is SGHTA and CDR2 is FQGNSA. DNA for the CDR3: TGTGCCAGCAGCCCCGGGGGCAGCTATGGCTACACCTTC. Protein: CASSPGGSYGYTF.

The sample holds a few counts of this clonotype. This rearrangement joins TRBV9 to TRBJ1-4; 7 nucleotides match TRBD1. There are 15 residues in the CDR3. The germline V gene has CDR1 SGDLS and CDR2 YYNGEE. V lost 4 bases and J lost 3; bases outside the gene matches: 6. CDR3 in DNA: TGTGCCAGCAGCCCGAGGGGACAGCCTAATGAAAAACTGTTTTTT. As protein: CASSPRGQPNEKLFF.

This clonotype showed up many times. This chain uses TRBV29-1 with TRBJ1-1; D is unclear. V was trimmed by 3 bases and J by 11 bases, leaving 19 bases between them. In germline, CDR1 is SQVTM, CDR2 ANQGSEA. There are 13 residues in the CDR3. The CDR3 here is CSVDAAVNTVAFF. The CDR3, as DNA: TGCAGCGTTGATGCTGCTGTGAACACTGTGGCTTTCTTT.

This clonotype was found once. One end of the junction is discordant with germline, which a read error may explain. This chain uses TRBV12-3 or TRBV12-4 with TRBJ2-3; D remains ambiguous. This CDR3 region has 11 residues. The chain's CDR3 is CASSWGDTRYF. CDR3 nucleotide sequence: TGTGCCAGCAGTTGGGGTGATACGCGGTATTTT.

The CDR3 sequence is CASSPMRAEAFF. CDR3 nucleotide sequence: TGTGCCAGCAGTCCTATGAGGGCTGAAGCTTTCTTT. This chain uses TRBV6-6 with TRBJ1-1; no firm D call. V was pared by 5 bases and J by 6 bases, with 10 bases between. The CDR3 has 12 residues. The germline CDR1 and CDR2 sequences are MNHNY and SVGAGI (reference sequence).

This clonotype was detected a few times. CDR3: CASSPAGTGNEKLFF. CDR3 bases: TGTGCCAGCAGTCCAGCCGGGACGGGAAATGAAAAACTGTTTTTT. This chain uses TRBV2 with TRBJ1-4; possible D gene TRBD1, 5 bases. V was cut by 5 bases and J by 5 bases, with 15 bases left in between. There are 15 residues in the CDR3. Germline V lookup: CDR1 SNHLY, CDR2 FYNNEI.

The J gene is TRBJ2-5, the V gene TRBV7-9; possibly TRBD2 for D (5 bases). The germline V and J ends were trimmed by 4 bases and 5 bases, with 23 bases remaining between them. Germline V gives CDR1 SEHNR, CDR2 FQNEAQ (reference sequence). This CDR3 contains 17 residues. The CDR3 DNA follows: TGTGCCAGCAGCTCCCGAGACCCTCGGACCGGGGTGGAGACCCAGTACTTC. Residues: CASSSRDPRTGVETQYF.

This clonotype has a handful of counts. V and J are TRBV7-9 and TRBJ1-1, with D perhaps TRBD1 (5 bases). The CDR3 length is 13 residues. V was cut by 0 bases and J by 9 bases, with 11 bases left in between. CDR1 SEHNR and CDR2 FQNEAQ come from the germline V gene (reference sequence). CDR3 DNA: TGTGCCAGCAGCTTAGCGCCTGAGGGGAAAGCTTTCTTT. Translation: CASSLAPEGKAFF.

The rearrangement joins TRBV6-5 to TRBJ2-1; D is tentatively TRBD1 or TRBD2 (6 bases each). V gave up 2 bases and J gave up 6 bases, with 17 bases separating them. CDR1 and CDR2 (germline): MNHEY, SVGAGI. The CDR3 totals 16 residues. In DNA, the CDR3 is TGTGCCAGCAGTTACCTCGGGGGCCCAATTTCCAATGAGCAGTTCTTC. Residues: CASSYLGGPISNEQFF.

This clonotype has a count of ten or more. This chain joins TRBV15 and TRBJ2-1, with 8 nucleotides matching TRBD2. The CDR3 has 14 amino acids. Germline V gene lookup returns CDR1 LNHNV and CDR2 YYDKDF (reference sequence). V lost 5 bases and J lost 8; bases outside the gene matches: 8. The CDR3 sequence: CATSGGLGVDEQFF. The CDR3 coding sequence is TGTGCCACCAGCGGGGGACTAGGTGTGGATGAGCAGTTCTTC.

This chain links TRBV5-1 with TRBJ2-1; D possibly corresponds to TRBD1 (5 bases). Germline lookup yields CDR1 SGHRS and CDR2 YFSETQ. Trimming took off 0 bases at V and 2 bases at J, with 12 bases between the two ends. CDR3 length equals 16 residues. CDR3 amino acids: CASSLDARATYNEQFF. The CDR3 bases are TGCGCCAGCAGCTTGGATGCCAGGGCTACCTACAATGAGCAGTTCTTC.

V and J are TRBV7-9 and TRBJ2-5, with 10 nucleotides matching TRBD2. The CDR3 is 16 residues long. Germline CDR1 SEHNR, CDR2 FQNEAQ (reference sequence). Unmatched junction bases numbered 7, after V lost 4 bases and J lost 2 bases. CDR3 nucleotides: TGTGCCAGCAGCTCTCGGACTAGCGGCAAACAAGAGACCCAGTACTTC. This translates into CASSSRTSGKQETQYF.

The chain carries TRBV5-6 and TRBJ1-5; D gene uncertain. CDR3 length: 13 amino acids. Trimming removed 1 base from V and 9 bases from J, with 11 bases in between. Per the germline V gene, CDR1 is SGHDT and CDR2 is YYEEEE. This chain's CDR3 is CASSLSFARPQHF. CDR3 sequence (DNA): TGTGCCAGCAGCTTGTCCTTCGCTCGGCCCCAGCATTTT.

V and J are TRBV29-1 and TRBJ2-7, with 7 bases that match TRBD1. V lost 7 bases and J lost 0; bases outside the gene matches: 3. The CDR3 totals 12 residues. The germline gives CDR1 SQVTM, CDR2 ANQGSEA. The CDR3, as DNA: TGCAGCGCCGGACAGGCCTCCTACGAGCAGTACTTC. This encodes CSAGQASYEQYF.

This clonotype was picked up one time. The J gene is TRBJ2-2, the V gene TRBV19, with D possibly matching TRBD2 (6 bases). Germline values: CDR1 LNHDA, CDR2 SQIVND (reference sequence). The CDR3 length is 14 residues. The V end lost 8 bases, the J end lost 4 bases, and 14 bases lay between the germline ends. CDR3 protein: CASSRLGGTGELFF. As DNA, the CDR3 is TGTGCCAGTTCAAGACTAGGCGGCACCGGGGAGCTGTTTTTT.

This sequence joins TRBV20-1 and TRBJ2-5; D is tentatively TRBD1 or TRBD2 (5 bases each). Germline V lookup: CDR1 DFQATT, CDR2 SNEGSKA (reference sequence). The V end was cut by 5 bases, the J end by 5 bases, with 18 bases between. The CDR3 contains 14 residues. The CDR3 loop is CSAGSGRGSETQYF. DNA for the CDR3: TGCAGTGCTGGGAGTGGAAGGGGTTCTGAGACCCAGTACTTC.

There are many counts of this clonotype. The chain is built from TRBV4-3 and TRBJ2-7; D is unresolved. Trimming pared 0 bases from V and 2 bases from J, leaving 8 bases between. Per germline, CDR1 LGHNA and CDR2 YSLEER. The CDR3 runs 14 residues. The CDR3 coding sequence is TGCGCCAGCAGCCAAGATTGGCAGGCCTACGAGCAGTACTTC. This codes for CASSQDWQAYEQYF.

DNA of the CDR3: TGTGCCAGCAGTTCTCTAGCGGGAGGGATTGGTGAGCAGTACTTC. Amino acid sequence: CASSSLAGGIGEQYF. This chain uses TRBV12-3 or TRBV12-4 with TRBJ2-5; 12 nucleotides line up with TRBD2. With 4 bases clipped from V and 11 bases from J, the junction kept 11 bases outside the gene matches. This CDR3 has 15 residues.

V usage is TRBV6-1 and J usage is TRBJ1-1; D remains unclear. The germline CDR1 and CDR2 sequences are MNHNS and SASEGT. V was shortened by 5 bases and J by 0 bases, with 7 bases between the two germline ends. CDR3 length: 13 amino acids. The CDR3 sequence is CASSHVLNTEAFF. The DNA for the CDR3 is TGTGCCAGCAGTCACGTCCTGAACACTGAAGCTTTCTTT.